These T cell receptor beta chains were read from a single sample in a study of CD8 T cells in ankylosing spondylitis. TCRdb recomputed calls from the 5' RACE reads with MiXCR, one row per CDR3 protein. This table has fewer than 550,000 distinct CDR3 sequences, approximately 5% appearing once. The sample taken for sequencing was blood, either unsorted or a sorted T cell fraction (not recorded which). Every receptor here comes from a male donor with ankylosing spondylitis. Both conserved end residues are part of each CDR3. The order of the fields is V gene, D gene, J gene, clone size, CDR3 length, CDR3 DNA, CDR3 protein. The D gene is left open where the match is weak. For some rows the clone size is stated as once, few or many, or as a class when expanded; others skip it.

>TRBV5-1|NA|TRBJ1-1|few|15
TGCGCCAGCAGCCCCGAACATATCTCGAACACTGAAGCTTTCTTT
CASSPEHISNTEAFF
>TRBV18|TRBD1|TRBJ2-5|NA|15
TGTGCCAGCTCACCGGACAGGATGTACCAAGAGACCCAGTACTTC
CASSPDRMYQETQYF
>TRBV20-1|NA|TRBJ1-1|many|12
TGCAGTGCTTCGACAGGTCCCACTGAAGCTTTCTTT
CSASTGPTEAFF
>TRBV20-1|TRBD1|TRBJ2-4|many|14
TGCAGTGCGCCCGCCCGACAGGGAAGGGACATTCAGTACTTC
CSAPARQGRDIQYF
>TRBV6-1|NA|TRBJ2-2|many|14
TGTGCCAGCAGCACCCTGGGACCTCGTGGGGAGCTGTTTTTT
CASSTLGPRGELFF
>TRBV7-9|NA|TRBJ2-3|many|13
TGTGCCAGCAGCGGTAGCTTCACAGATACGCAGTATTTT
CASSGSFTDTQYF
>TRBV4-3|NA|TRBJ1-5|many|16
TGCGCCAGCAGCCAAGATTGGCGGCCGGAAGGTCAGCCCCAGCATTTT
CASSQDWRPEGQPQHF
>TRBV7-9|NA|TRBJ1-3|many|16
TGTGCCAGCAGTTTTAACAGGAGCTACTCTGGAAACACCATATATTTT
CASSFNRSYSGNTIYF
>TRBV10-3|NA|TRBJ1-1|many|13
TGTGCCATCAAGGAAACAGGGAACACTGAAGCTTTCTTT
CAIKETGNTEAFF
>TRBV29-1|NA|TRBJ1-4|many|14
TGCAGCGTTTCTCTTGCTGGGGGGGATGAAAAACTGTTTTTT
CSVSLAGGDEKLFF
>TRBV5-6|NA|TRBJ2-3|NA|13
TGTGCCAGCAGCCCCGTTCCATCGGATACGCAGTATTTT
CASSPVPSDTQYF
>TRBV20-1|NA|TRBJ1-1|many|11
TGCAGTGCCGGTGGGGGCACTGAAGCTTTCTTT
CSAGGGTEAFF
>TRBV7-7|NA|TRBJ2-1|NA|13
TGTGCTAGCAGCTTAGCTCTTTACAATGAGCAGTTCTTC
CASSLALYNEQFF
>TRBV6-2/TRBV6-3|NA|TRBJ2-7|many|16
TGTGCCAGCAGTTACTCGAGAGGACGGCACTCCTACGAGCAGTACTTC
CASSYSRGRHSYEQYF
>TRBV10-3|NA|TRBJ2-6|many|15
TGTGCCATCGGCTCGCCGAGCTCTGGGGCCAACGTCCTGACTTTC
CAIGSPSSGANVLTF
>TRBV28|TRBD2|TRBJ2-1|many|16
TGTGCCAGCAGCGAACTAGCGGGAGGCTCCTACAATGAGCAGTTCTTC
CASSELAGGSYNEQFF
>TRBV5-1|TRBD2|TRBJ2-3|many|15
TGCGCCAGCAGGGAGCGGGGGACCTCCACAGATACGCAGTATTTT
CASRERGTSTDTQYF
>TRBV20-1|TRBD1|TRBJ1-1|many|13
TGCAGTGCCCCAGACAGGGGGGTGTCTGAAGCTTTCTTT
CSAPDRGVSEAFF
>TRBV9|TRBD1|TRBJ2-7|many|14
TGTGCCAGCAGCACGGGACAGGGAGGCTACGAGCAGTACTTC
CASSTGQGGYEQYF
>TRBV29-1|NA|TRBJ2-4|many|17
TGCAGCGTTGAAGATAAGGGACCCCAACCGGTCAAAAACATTCAGTACTTC
CSVEDKGPQPVKNIQYF
>TRBV7-9|TRBD2|TRBJ2-7|many|15
TGTGCCAGCAGCCCGCCTAGCGGGAGAGCACCCGAGCAGTACTTC
CASSPPSGRAPEQYF
>TRBV28|NA|TRBJ2-3|many|15
TGTGCCAGCAGACAGTCCGGTCGTGTCCGAGATACGCAGTATTTT
CASRQSGRVRDTQYF